This entry lists 8 T cell receptor beta chains sequenced from one sample in a study of OX40 agonist ivuxolimab in advanced cancers. Profiled with immunoSEQ multiplex PCR; TCRdb holds only in-frame clones, not every one. The data hold fewer than 80,000 clones, with less than 90% observed a single time. Sequenced material: CD4+ or CD8+ T cells sorted from blood, taken in a trial of the OX40 agonist ivuxolimab. The source of these receptors is an adult with an advanced solid tumor such as melanoma, head and neck, liver or kidney cancer.

This clone has a single count. The J gene is TRBJ1-1, the V gene TRBV19; no clear D. The CDR3 is made up of 18 amino acids. The V and J ends lost 0 bases and 0 bases respectively, with 17 bases between them. Per germline, CDR1 LNHDA and CDR2 SQIVND (reference sequence). CDR3: CASSIDRWAGPMNTEAFF. CDR3 sequence (DNA): TGTGCCAGTAGTATAGATCGGTGGGCAGGTCCCATGAACACTGAAGCTTTCTTT.

The chain has TRBV7-9 and TRBJ1-6; D might be TRBD1 (5 bases). The V gene's germline CDR1 is SEHNR and CDR2 FQNEAQ (reference sequence). The CDR3 consists of 13 residues. The ends were cut back, 5 bases at V and 9 bases at J, with 11 bases in the middle. The CDR3 loop is CASSPGGGSPLHF. The CDR3 region has the DNA TGTGCCAGCAGCCCAGGTGGGGGTTCACCCCTCCACTTT.

This clone appeared once. The V and J genes are TRBV5-1 and TRBJ2-7, with 8 bases that match TRBD1. CDR1 and CDR2 from the germline V gene are SGHRS and YFSETQ. The CDR3 consists of 17 residues. V dropped 4 bases and J dropped 6; count of bases not matched to a gene: 18. DNA for the CDR3: TGCGCCAGCAGCCCCCGCCCCCAGGGGGCGCAGGGCGTCGAGCAGTACTTC. It translates to CASSPRPQGAQGVEQYF.

The genes are TRBV19 and TRBJ1-5, with a weak D call TRBD1 (5 bases). CDR1 and CDR2 (germline): LNHDA, SQIVND (reference sequence). The CDR3 contains 18 residues. V was cut by 0 bases and J by 5 bases, with 20 bases left in between. CDR3 residues: CASSIDLSKGIGDQPQHF. The CDR3 nucleotides read TGTGCCAGTAGTATAGATCTAAGTAAGGGGATAGGGGATCAGCCCCAGCATTTT. Full variable domain (missing parts from reference TRBV19 and TRBJ1-5): DGGITQSPKYLFRKEGQNVTLSCEQNLNHDAMYWYRQDPGQGLRLIYYSQIVNDFQKGDIAEGYSVSREKKESFPLTVTSAQKNPTAFYLCASSIDLSKGIGDQPQHFGDGTRLSIL.

The V call is TRBV11-2, the J call TRBJ2-7, with D unresolved. With 1 base removed from V and 2 bases from J, the gap between germline ends came to 6 bases. This CDR3 spans 13 amino acids. Germline CDR1 reads SGHAT; CDR2 reads FQNNGV. The CDR3 coding sequence is TGTGCCAGCAGCTTAGGAGAGGCCTACGAGCAGTACTTC. Its protein product is CASSLGEAYEQYF. Complete variable domain (other parts from reference TRBV11-2 and TRBJ2-7): EAGVAQSPRYKIIEKRQSVAFWCNPISGHATLYWYQQILGQGPKLLIQFQNNGVVDDSQLPKDRFSAERLKGVDSTLKIQPAKLEDSAVYLCASSLGEAYEQYFGPGTRLTVT.

This chain uses TRBV7-6 with TRBJ2-2; 9 bases are a match to TRBD2. Germline assignment: CDR1 SGHVS and CDR2 FNYEAQ. The CDR3 is 15 residues long. The junction had 4 bases not matched to a gene; V was cut back by 3 bases and J by 5 bases. This CDR3 is CASSLRGGLTGELFF. The CDR3 DNA follows: TGTGCCAGCAGCTTGCGGGGGGGCCTTACCGGGGAGCTGTTTTTT.

The CDR3 sequence is CATSSYRGGNTGELFF. CDR3 nucleotide sequence: TGTGCCACCAGCAGCTACCGCGGGGGGAACACCGGGGAGCTGTTTTTT. The J gene is TRBJ2-2, the V gene TRBV15; 7 bases agree with TRBD2. CDR3 length: 16 residues. The V gene end was trimmed by 3 bases and the J gene end by 1 base; junction bases not matched to a gene: 5. Germline values: CDR1 LNHNV, CDR2 YYDKDF (reference sequence).

The J gene is TRBJ2-7, the V gene TRBV5-6, with D possibly being TRBD2 (7 bases). Trimming took 1 base from V and 2 from J, leaving 13 bases between them. The germline V gene has CDR1 SGHDT and CDR2 YYEEEE. The CDR3 sequence is 15 residues long. As DNA, the CDR3 is TGTGCCAGCAGCTTGTTCCTCGGGGGGCCCTACGAGCAGTACTTC. It specifies CASSLFLGGPYEQYF. Filled out from reference TRBV5-6 and TRBJ2-7, the complete variable domain reads DAGVTQSPTHLIKTRGQQVTLRCSPKSGHDTVSWYQQALGQGPQFIFQYYEEEERQRGNFPDRFSGHQFPNYSSELNVNALLLGDSALYLCASSLFLGGPYEQYFGPGTRLTVT.